This passage covers 23 T cell receptor beta chains from one sample sequenced in a study of identifying expanded T cells in peripheral blood. Produced via immunoSEQ multiplex PCR; TCRdb's table is partial and in-frame only. Counted here are some 130,000 clones, 70% to 90% occurring once; the ten biggest clones make up around 8.4%. Sequencing input: blood. The receptors were gathered from a person aged 18 to 70 in good health.

The chain couples TRBV7-8 to TRBJ2-5, with TRBD1 matching over 7 bases. Germline loops: CDR1 SGHVS, CDR2 FQNEAQ. The junction had 4 bases not matched to a gene; V was cut back by 0 bases and J by 3 bases. The CDR3 runs to 15 residues. The CDR3 here is CASSLAIGTEETQYF. CDR3 DNA sequence: TGTGCCAGCAGCTTAGCGATCGGGACAGAAGAGACCCAGTACTTC. The variable domain in full, with the rest retrieved from reference TRBV7-8 and TRBJ2-5, is GAGVSQSPRYKVAKRGQDVALRCDPISGHVSLFWYQQALGQGPEFLTYFQNEAQLDKSGLPSDRFFAERPEGSVSTLKIQRTQQEDSAVYLCASSLAIGTEETQYFGPGTRLLVL.

The chain links TRBV7-9 to TRBJ2-2; D unclear. Per germline, CDR1 SEHNR and CDR2 FQNEAQ (reference sequence). The CDR3 spans 15 residues. Trimming pared 2 bases from V and 1 base from J, leaving 8 bases between. In nucleotides, the CDR3 is TGTGCCAGCAGCTTACTCGACCTGAACACCGGGGAGCTGTTTTTT. It is translated as CASSLLDLNTGELFF.

The rearrangement uses TRBV9 and TRBJ2-7; perhaps D is TRBD1 or TRBD2 (5 bases each). From germline, CDR1 is SGDLS and CDR2 YYNGEE. CDR3 length: 14 amino acids. The V end was cut by 3 bases, the J end by 1 base, with 11 bases between. The CDR3 loop is CASSDRGLSYEQYF. The CDR3 DNA is TGTGCCAGCAGCGACCGGGGCTTATCCTACGAGCAGTACTTC.

The rearrangement links TRBV4-2 to TRBJ2-5; 12 bases align to TRBD2. Germline-derived CDR1 and CDR2 are LGHNA and YNFKEQ. V gave up 0 bases and J gave up 4 bases; unmatched junction bases: 6. The CDR3 totals 17 residues. The CDR3 loop reads CASSQDQLAGGRETQYF. In nucleotides, the CDR3 is TGTGCCAGCAGCCAAGATCAGCTAGCGGGGGGGCGAGAGACCCAGTACTTC.

This chain links TRBV7-6 with TRBJ2-2; D uncertain. Trimming pared 5 bases from V and 7 bases from J, leaving 14 bases between. The CDR3 has 14 residues. Germline values: CDR1 SGHVS, CDR2 FNYEAQ. In DNA, the CDR3 is TGTGCCAGCAGCCCGTGGACCGATCTCGGGGAGCTGTTTTTT. As protein: CASSPWTDLGELFF.

About this clone: The same CDR3 is also encoded by other DNA sequences in this sample. V and J are TRBV7-2 and TRBJ2-7; 7 nucleotides align to TRBD2. V was clipped by 0 bases and J by 6 bases; unmatched bases: 2. Germline lookup yields CDR1 SGHTA and CDR2 FQGNSA. This CDR3 is built from 13 residues. The CDR3 coding sequence is TGTGCCAGCAGCTTAGCGGGCGGGAGCGAGCAGTACTTC. Translated, it gives CASSLAGGSEQYF.

V is TRBV28 and J is TRBJ2-3; D is undetermined. The CDR3 contains 11 residues. V was shortened by 1 base and J by 6 bases, with 2 bases between the two germline ends. Germline loops: CDR1 MDHEN, CDR2 SYDVKM. CDR3 region: CASSLYDTQYF. CDR3 DNA sequence: TGTGCCAGCAGTTTATACGATACGCAGTATTTT.

CDR3 loop: CASSSDRTYGYTF. As DNA, the CDR3 is TGTGCCAGCAGTTCGGACAGAACCTATGGCTACACCTTC. The chain links TRBV2 to TRBJ1-2; TRBD1 might be the D (6 bases). V lost 5 bases, J lost 4 bases, and 11 bases lay in between. This CDR3 comprises 13 residues. CDR1 is SNHLY, CDR2 FYNNEI, per germline.

This chain joins TRBV5-4 and TRBJ2-2; D perhaps matches TRBD2 (5 bases). This CDR3 has 14 residues. V lost 0 bases, J lost 3 bases, and 6 bases lay in between. Germline CDR1 SGHNT, CDR2 YYREEE (reference sequence). The CDR3 sequence: CASSLVRDTGELFF. In DNA, the CDR3 is TGTGCCAGCAGCTTGGTGCGGGACACCGGGGAGCTGTTTTTT.

The V gene is TRBV5-6, the J gene TRBJ1-4; D is uncertain. Germline-derived CDR1 and CDR2 are SGHDT and YYEEEE. CDR3 length: 19 amino acids. V dropped 2 bases and J dropped 0 bases, with 20 bases sitting between them. CDR3 sequence: CASSLSANTGRATNEKLFF. For the CDR3, the DNA is TGTGCCAGCAGCTTAAGTGCGAACACCGGAAGGGCAACTAATGAAAAACTGTTTTTT. Drawing the rest from reference TRBV5-6 and TRBJ1-4, the complete variable domain is DAGVTQSPTHLIKTRGQQVTLRCSPKSGHDTVSWYQQALGQGPQFIFQYYEEEERQRGNFPDRFSGHQFPNYSSELNVNALLLGDSALYLCASSLSANTGRATNEKLFFGSGTQLSVL.

The chain joins TRBV11-2 to TRBJ2-3, with 8 nucleotides matching TRBD2. The trim removed 5 bases at V and 4 bases at J, leaving 11 bases unmatched. The CDR3 has 16 residues. Per germline, CDR1 SGHAT and CDR2 FQNNGV. The CDR3 protein is CASSPTALAGSDTQYF. CDR3 in DNA: TGTGCCAGCAGCCCAACGGCGTTAGCGGGGTCAGATACGCAGTATTTT. Combining the CDR3 with reference TRBV11-2 and TRBJ2-3 gives the whole variable domain EAGVAQSPRYKIIEKRQSVAFWCNPISGHATLYWYQQILGQGPKLLIQFQNNGVVDDSQLPKDRFSAERLKGVDSTLKIQPAKLEDSAVYLCASSPTALAGSDTQYFGPGTRLTVL.

The V and J genes are TRBV7-6 and TRBJ2-3; D may be TRBD2 (7 bases). The CDR3 covers 15 residues. The V and J ends lost 1 base and 1 base respectively, with 9 bases between them. The V gene's germline CDR1 is SGHVS and CDR2 FNYEAQ. As DNA, the CDR3 is TGTGCCAGCAGCTTAGTCGGGGGGCGCACAGATACGCAGTATTTT. Encoded protein: CASSLVGGRTDTQYF. Full variable domain (missing parts from reference TRBV7-6 and TRBJ2-3): GAGVSQSPRYKVTKRGQDVALRCDPISGHVSLYWYRQALGQGPEFLTYFNYEAQQDKSGLPNDRFSAERPEGSISTLTIQRTEQRDSAMYRCASSLVGGRTDTQYFGPGTRLTVL.

V is TRBV11-2 and J is TRBJ1-2, with D perhaps matching TRBD1 (6 bases). CDR1 and CDR2 from the germline V gene are SGHAT and FQNNGV. This CDR3 is built from 13 residues. Trimming took off 5 bases at V and 4 bases at J, with 11 bases between the two ends. The CDR3, as DNA: TGTGCCAGCAGCCCAGGACAGAGCTATGGCTACACCTTC. As protein: CASSPGQSYGYTF. The entire variable domain, with the rest obtained from reference TRBV11-2 and TRBJ1-2, is as follows: EAGVAQSPRYKIIEKRQSVAFWCNPISGHATLYWYQQILGQGPKLLIQFQNNGVVDDSQLPKDRFSAERLKGVDSTLKIQPAKLEDSAVYLCASSPGQSYGYTFGSGTRLTVV.

This clone has just one count. The chain employs TRBV1 and TRBJ2-7; TRBD2 is the table's D call, not checked against the DNA. TRBV1 is assigned pseudogene status. CDR3 length equals 14 residues. The CDR3 region is CTSSNRRSSYEQYF. The DNA for the CDR3 is TGCACCAGCAGTAACCGCCGGAGCTCCTACGAGCAGTACTTC.

V gene TRBV27 combines with J gene TRBJ2-3, with TRBD2 matching 7 bases. This CDR3 is 15 amino acids long. Germline-derived CDR1 and CDR2 are MNHEY and SMNVEV (reference sequence). J was trimmed by 5 bases and V by 4 bases; bases with no gene match: 9. Written as DNA, the CDR3 is TGTGCCAGCAGTTCGGGACTACCTCGATTAGATACGCAGTATTTT. Amino acids: CASSSGLPRLDTQYF.

The chain recombines TRBV5-6 with TRBJ1-1, with D perhaps matching TRBD1 (6 bases). Germline V gene data show CDR1 as SGHDT and CDR2 as YYEEEE. Deletions cut 3 bases from V and 1 base from J, with 16 bases between. The CDR3 loop spans 16 amino acids. The CDR3 nucleotides are TGTGCCAGCAGCTCGTGGTCCAGGGGCAAGAACACTGAAGCTTTCTTT. Its translation: CASSSWSRGKNTEAFF.

The chain carries TRBV25-1 and TRBJ2-3; no clear D. Germline values: CDR1 MGHDK, CDR2 SYGVNS. Trimming left V 2 bases short and J 2 bases short, with 2 bases between. This CDR3 has 12 residues. The CDR3 spells CASSENTDTQYF. As DNA, the CDR3 is TGTGCCAGCAGTGAAAACACAGATACGCAGTATTTT.

This clone has only a few counts. This chain uses TRBV15 with TRBJ1-1; D is unresolved. The CDR3 runs 14 residues. Per germline, CDR1 LNHNV and CDR2 YYDKDF (reference sequence). V lost 0 bases and J lost 4, with 9 bases in between. CDR3 bases: TGTGCCACCAGCAGAGAGGCTTCGACCACTGAAGCTTTCTTT. Translation gives CATSREASTTEAFF.

This clone was detected once. The CDR3 DNA reads TGTGCCAGCAGCGTAGCTGGTCAGGGGAATCAGCCCCAGCATTTT. Translation gives CASSVAGQGNQPQHF. The chain employs TRBV9 and TRBJ1-5, with TRBD1 as a possible D gene (6 bases). CDR1 is SGDLS, CDR2 YYNGEE, per germline. The CDR3 loop spans 15 amino acids. The V end was cut by 0 bases, the J end by 4 bases, with 11 bases between.

The rearrangement uses TRBV6-1 and TRBJ1-1; D gene ambiguous. CDR1 is MNHNS and CDR2 is SASEGT in the germline V gene. This CDR3 has 12 amino acids. V gave up 7 bases and J gave up 1 base, with 7 bases separating them. CDR3 sequence: CASTLRNTEAFF. The CDR3 region has the DNA TGTGCCAGCACACTGAGGAACACTGAAGCTTTCTTT.

The chain uses TRBV12-5 and TRBJ1-5, with D maybe TRBD1 (5 bases). The CDR3 has 14 amino acids. Germline loops: CDR1 LGHNT, CDR2 FRNRAP. V lost 1 base and J lost 7, with 11 bases in between. The CDR3 loop is CASGLEGVGQPQHF. The CDR3 nucleotides read TGTGCTAGTGGTTTGGAAGGGGTAGGGCAGCCCCAGCATTTT.

The chain carries TRBV19 and TRBJ2-1; 8 bases are shared with TRBD2. Germline V gene lookup returns CDR1 LNHDA and CDR2 SQIVND (reference sequence). V dropped 3 bases and J dropped 7; count of bases not matched to a gene: 14. This CDR3 spans 17 amino acids. The CDR3 DNA reads TGTGCCAGTAGTATCCCACGCGGGAGGCGAGTAGGGAATGAGCAGTTCTTC. Translation gives CASSIPRGRRVGNEQFF.

The chain links TRBV11-1 to TRBJ2-1; 9 bases are shared with TRBD1. J lost 7 bases, V lost 5 bases, and 9 bases had no gene match. The CDR3 spans 15 residues. In germline, CDR1 is SGHAT, CDR2 FQDESV (reference sequence). The CDR3 here is CASSREQGAGNEQFF. In nucleotides, the CDR3 is TGTGCCAGCAGCAGGGAACAGGGGGCGGGGAATGAGCAGTTCTTC.